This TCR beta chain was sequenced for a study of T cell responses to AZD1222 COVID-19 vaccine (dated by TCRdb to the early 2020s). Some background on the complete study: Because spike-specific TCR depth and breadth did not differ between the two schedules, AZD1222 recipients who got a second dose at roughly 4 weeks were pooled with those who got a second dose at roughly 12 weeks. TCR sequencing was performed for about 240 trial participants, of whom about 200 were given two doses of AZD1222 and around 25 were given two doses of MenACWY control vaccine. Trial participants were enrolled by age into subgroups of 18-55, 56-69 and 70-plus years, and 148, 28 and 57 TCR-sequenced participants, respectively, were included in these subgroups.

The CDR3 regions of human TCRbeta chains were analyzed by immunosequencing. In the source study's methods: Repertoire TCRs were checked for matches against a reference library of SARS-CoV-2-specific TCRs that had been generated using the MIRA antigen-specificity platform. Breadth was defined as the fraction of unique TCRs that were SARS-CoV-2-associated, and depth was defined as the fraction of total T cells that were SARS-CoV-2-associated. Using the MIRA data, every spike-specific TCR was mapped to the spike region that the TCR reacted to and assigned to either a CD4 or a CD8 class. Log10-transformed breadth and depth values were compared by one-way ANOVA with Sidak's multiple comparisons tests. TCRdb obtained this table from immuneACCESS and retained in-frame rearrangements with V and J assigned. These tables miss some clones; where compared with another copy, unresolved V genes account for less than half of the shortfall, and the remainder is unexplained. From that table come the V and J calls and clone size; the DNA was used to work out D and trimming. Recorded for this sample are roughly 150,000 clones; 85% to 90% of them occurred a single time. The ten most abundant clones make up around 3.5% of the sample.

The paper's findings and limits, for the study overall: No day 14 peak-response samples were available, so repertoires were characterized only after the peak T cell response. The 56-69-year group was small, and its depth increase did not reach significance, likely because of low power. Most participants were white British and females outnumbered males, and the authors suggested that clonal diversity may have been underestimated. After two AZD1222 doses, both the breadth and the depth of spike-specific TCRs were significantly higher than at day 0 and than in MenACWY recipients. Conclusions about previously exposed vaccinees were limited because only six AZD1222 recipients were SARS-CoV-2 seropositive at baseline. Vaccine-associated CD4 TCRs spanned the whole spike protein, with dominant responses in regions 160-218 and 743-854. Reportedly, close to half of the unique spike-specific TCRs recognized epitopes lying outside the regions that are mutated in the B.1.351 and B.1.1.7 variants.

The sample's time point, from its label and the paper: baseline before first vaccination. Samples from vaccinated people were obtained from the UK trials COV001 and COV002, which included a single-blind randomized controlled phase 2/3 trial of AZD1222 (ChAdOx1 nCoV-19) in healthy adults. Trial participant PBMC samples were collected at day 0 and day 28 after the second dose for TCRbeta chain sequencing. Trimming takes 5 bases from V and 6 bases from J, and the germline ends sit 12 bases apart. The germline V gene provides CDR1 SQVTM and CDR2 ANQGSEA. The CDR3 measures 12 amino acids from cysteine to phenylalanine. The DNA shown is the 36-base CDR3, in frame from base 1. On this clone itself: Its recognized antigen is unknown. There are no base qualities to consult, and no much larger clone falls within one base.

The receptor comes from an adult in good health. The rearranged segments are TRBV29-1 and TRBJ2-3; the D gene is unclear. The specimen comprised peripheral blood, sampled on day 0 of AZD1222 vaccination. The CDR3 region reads CSVSDGPDTQYF. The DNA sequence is TGCAGCGTTTCCGATGGGCCGGATACGCAGTATTTT.